This TCR beta chain is from a study of blood T cells in healthy people across ages. For the second PCR, which ran for 7 to 11 cycles, a sample-barcoded 5' primer and a J-beta primer mix were used. TCRdb re-called the 5' RACE reads with MiXCR, one entry per CDR3 protein. The profile shows about 680,000 distinct CDR3 sequences, approximately 49% of them singletons. Germline V gives CDR1 SGHTA, CDR2 FQGTGA. The CDR3 spans 15 residues. V gave up 4 bases and J gave up 1 base, with 13 bases separating them. This clonotype originated in a woman in her sixties in good health. This chain links TRBV7-3 with TRBJ1-1; D might be TRBD1 (6 bases). The sample taken for sequencing was blood. For the CDR3, the DNA is TGTGCCAGCAGCTCAGATGGGACACCGAACACTGAAGCTTTCTTT. It yields the protein CASSSDGTPNTEAFF. Combining the CDR3 with reference TRBV7-3 and TRBJ1-1 gives the whole variable domain GAGVSQTPSNKVTEKGKYVELRCDPISGHTALYWYRQSLGQGPEFLIYFQGTGAADDSGLPNDRFFAVRPEGSVSTLKIQRTERGDSAVYLCASSSDGTPNTEAFFGQGTRLTVV.